This paragraph covers one T cell receptor beta chain sequence. Antigen specificity is unknown. This record belongs to a study of shared clonotypes between healthy human individuals. Germline V gene data show CDR1 as LNHDA and CDR2 as SQIVND (reference sequence). The trim removed 4 bases at V and 2 bases at J, leaving 3 bases unmatched. The CDR3 runs 16 residues. TCRdb's table, derived via immunoSEQ multiplex PCR, lists solely in-frame clones and lacks some. The table lists some 1,600,000 clones, approximately 98% of them singletons. Partitioning of CD4+ cells yielded a CD45RA+ naive subset and a CD45RA-negative memory subset. Study-level points and caveats: Among donors, sharing of clonotypes was expected to be affected by sequencing depth. On the whole, naive subsets had larger estimated richness than memory subsets had. Approximately 5% of naive CD4 clonotypes were shared across a few donors.

The clonotype originates from a young man in good health. The specimen was naive CD4+ T cells sorted from blood. As for subset: CD45RA+ positively selected. The V call is TRBV19, the J call TRBJ2-1, with 12 bases identical to TRBD2. Written as DNA, the CDR3 is TGTGCCAGTAGTAGGACTAGCGGGGCCCCCTACAATGAGCAGTTCTTC. It translates to CASSRTSGAPYNEQFF.